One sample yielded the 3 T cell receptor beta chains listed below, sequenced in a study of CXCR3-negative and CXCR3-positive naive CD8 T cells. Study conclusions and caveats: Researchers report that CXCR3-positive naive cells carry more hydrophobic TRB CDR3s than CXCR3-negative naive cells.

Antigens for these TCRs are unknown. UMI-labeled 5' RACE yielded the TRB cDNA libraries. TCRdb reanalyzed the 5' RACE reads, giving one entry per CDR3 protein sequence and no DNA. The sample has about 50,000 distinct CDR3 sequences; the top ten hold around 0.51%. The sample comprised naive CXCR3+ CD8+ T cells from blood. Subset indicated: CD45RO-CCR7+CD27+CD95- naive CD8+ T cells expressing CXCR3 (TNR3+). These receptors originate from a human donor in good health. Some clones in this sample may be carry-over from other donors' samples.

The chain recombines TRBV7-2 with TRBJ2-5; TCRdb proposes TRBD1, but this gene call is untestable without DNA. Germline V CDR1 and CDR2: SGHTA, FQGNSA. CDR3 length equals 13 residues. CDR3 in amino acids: CASSPRTGETQYF.

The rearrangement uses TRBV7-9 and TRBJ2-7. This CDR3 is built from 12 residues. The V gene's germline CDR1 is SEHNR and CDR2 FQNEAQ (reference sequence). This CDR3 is CASSLGPNEQYF.

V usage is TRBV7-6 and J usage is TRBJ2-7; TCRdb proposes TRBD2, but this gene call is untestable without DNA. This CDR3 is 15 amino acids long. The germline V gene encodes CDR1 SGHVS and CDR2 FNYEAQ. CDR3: CASSLSSGGAYEQYF.